One sample yielded the 32 T cell receptor beta chains listed below, sequenced in a study of cytomegalovirus exposure and HLA in healthy donors (dated by TCRdb to 2016 to 2017). Library preparation was by the immunoSEQ multiplex PCR assay. For the multiplex PCR, a mixture combining 60 forward primers for TCR Vbeta segments and 13 reverse primers for TCR Jbeta segments was used. TCRdb stores this immuneACCESS table with in-frame sequences only. Part of the clones is absent; in the studies checked, under half of the shortfall reflects unresolved V genes, and no reason is known for the rest. Recorded for this sample are around 96,000 clones; 64% of them occurred a single time. The top ten clonotypes cover roughly 3.2% of the sample. The specimen sequenced was PBMCs. These receptors were taken from a man aged 55 to 70 in good health and CMV-seronegative.

The gene calls are TRBV12-5 and TRBJ1-2; D not certain. The CDR3 loop spans 14 amino acids. Germline loops: CDR1 LGHNT, CDR2 FRNRAP. Trimming cost V 1 base and J 5 bases, with 11 bases left between them. The CDR3: CASGLEETVYGYTF. CDR3 bases: TGTGCTAGTGGTTTGGAGGAGACGGTTTATGGCTACACCTTC.

In nucleotides, the CDR3 is TGTGCCAGCAGCATGAGGGCACAGGGGGCTTTTGGGGCCAACGTCCTGACTTTC. Protein sequence: CASSMRAQGAFGANVLTF. V usage is TRBV5-6 and J usage is TRBJ2-6; 9 positions agree with TRBD1. Per the germline V gene, CDR1 is SGHDT and CDR2 is YYEEEE. Trimming removed 4 bases from V and 3 bases from J; junction bases left unmatched: 11. The CDR3 totals 18 residues.

CDR3 sequence reads: CSAYRGETQYF. The CDR3 region has the DNA TGCAGTGCTTACAGGGGAGAGACCCAGTACTTC. This sequence joins TRBV20-1 and TRBJ2-5; 7 positions match TRBD1. This CDR3 is built from 11 residues. V was pared by 5 bases and J by 4 bases, with 1 base of the junction left unmatched. Germline CDR1 DFQATT, CDR2 SNEGSKA (reference sequence).

The chain uses TRBV7-2 and TRBJ1-2; a weak D match, TRBD1 (6 bases). Trimming removed 1 base from V and 7 bases from J, with 19 bases in between. The germline V gene has CDR1 SGHTA and CDR2 FQGNSA. This CDR3 contains 16 residues. CDR3 DNA sequence: TGTGCCAGCAGCTTAGACTCGGTCAGGGGCAGGAGTGGCTACACCTTC. Translating gives CASSLDSVRGRSGYTF.

The chain uses TRBV6-1 and TRBJ2-1; possibly TRBD1 for D (6 bases). Between the trimmed V and J ends, which lost 5 bases and 1 base, there was a span of 9 bases. CDR3 size: 14 residues. The V gene's germline CDR1 is MNHNS and CDR2 SASEGT. The CDR3 sequence is CASSPQGSYNEQFF. In DNA, the CDR3 is TGTGCCAGCAGTCCACAGGGTTCCTACAATGAGCAGTTCTTC.

This clone has a handful of counts. The chain joins TRBV21-1 to TRBJ2-1; TRBD2 is the table's D call, not checked against the DNA. TRBV21-1 is deemed a pseudogene. CDR3 length equals 16 residues. The CDR3 nucleotides are TGTGCCAGCAGCCTGAAGCGGAAATATTACTACAATGAGCAGTTCTTC. This gives the protein CASSLKRKYYYNEQFF.

The genes are TRBV20-1 and TRBJ2-5, with D hard to call. In germline, CDR1 is DFQATT, CDR2 SNEGSKA (reference sequence). The V end lost 4 bases, the J end lost 5 bases, and 8 bases lay between the germline ends. This CDR3 spans 11 amino acids. The CDR3 is CSAMESETQYF. For the CDR3, the DNA is TGCAGTGCTATGGAGTCGGAGACCCAGTACTTC.

The chain employs TRBV9 and TRBJ1-3; TRBD1 matches at 7 bases. This CDR3 contains 15 residues. Germline V CDR1 and CDR2: SGDLS, YYNGEE. The ends lost 3 bases at V and 0 bases at J; junction bases unmatched: 3. The CDR3 coding sequence is TGTGCCAGCAGCGCGACAGGGACCTCTGGAAACACCATATATTTT. This translates into CASSATGTSGNTIYF. Using reference TRBV9 and TRBJ1-3 for the parts outside the CDR3, the full variable domain is DSGVTQTPKHLITATGQRVTLRCSPRSGDLSVYWYQQSLDQGLQFLIQYYNGEERAKGNILERFSAQQFPDLHSELNLSSLELGDSALYFCASSATGTSGNTIYFGEGSWLTVV.

V and J are TRBV19 and TRBJ1-2, with D perhaps matching TRBD1 (6 bases). The CDR3 consists of 14 residues. V gave up 2 bases and J gave up 7 bases, with 14 bases separating them. Germline V CDR1 and CDR2: LNHDA, SQIVND (reference sequence). This CDR3 is CASSIRAGASGYTF. CDR3 DNA: TGTGCCAGTAGTATACGGGCAGGGGCCTCTGGCTACACCTTC.

The chain employs TRBV7-8 and TRBJ2-7; TRBD1 is a possible D gene (5 bases). From germline, CDR1 is SGHVS and CDR2 FQNEAQ. The CDR3 is 14 residues long. V dropped 1 base and J dropped 3 bases, with 10 bases sitting between them. CDR3 in DNA: TGTGCCAGCAGCTTAGAAGCAGGGTACTACGAGCAGTACTTC. This translates into CASSLEAGYYEQYF.

This chain joins TRBV5-5 and TRBJ1-5, with a possible D match to TRBD1 (6 bases). Trimming removed 2 bases from V and 3 bases from J, with 15 bases in between. The length of the CDR3 is 16 residues. The germline CDR1 and CDR2 sequences are SGHKS and YYEKEE (reference sequence). The CDR3 here is CASSLMPRGLNQPQHF. In DNA, the CDR3 is TGTGCCAGCAGCTTAATGCCCAGGGGCCTCAATCAGCCCCAGCATTTT.

This clone occurred once. This sequence joins TRBV30 and TRBJ1-1, with a tentative D call TRBD1 (5 bases). The CDR3 is made up of 12 amino acids. V was cut by 5 bases and J by 4 bases, with 11 bases left in between. The germline V gene encodes CDR1 GTSNPN and CDR2 SVGIG (reference sequence). CDR3 protein: CAWGGVGTEAFF. CDR3 coding DNA: TGTGCCTGGGGGGGGGTAGGCACTGAAGCTTTCTTT. The variable domain in full, with the rest retrieved from reference TRBV30 and TRBJ1-1, is SQTIHQWPATLVQPVGSPLSLECTVEGTSNPNLYWYRQAAGRGLQLLFYSVGIGQISSEVPQNLSASRPQDRQFILSSKKLLLSDSGFYLCAWGGVGTEAFFGQGTRLTVV.

The chain has TRBV2 and TRBJ1-2; the match to TRBD1 covers 10 bases. This CDR3 is 15 amino acids long. The trim removed 6 bases at V and 7 bases at J, leaving 11 bases unmatched. Germline V lookup: CDR1 SNHLY, CDR2 FYNNEI. The CDR3 spells CASRETGTGVGGYTF. CDR3 nucleotides: TGTGCCAGCAGGGAGACCGGGACAGGGGTTGGTGGCTACACCTTC.

This clone was counted only a few times. The chain recombines TRBV6-6 with TRBJ1-1; 7 bases are a match to TRBD1. V shed 11 bases, J shed 0 bases, and the junction held 6 bases outside the gene matches. Germline V CDR1 and CDR2: MNHNY, SVGAGI (reference sequence). CDR3 size: 13 residues. The CDR3 nucleotides are TGTGCCGGGTCACAGGGGTTGAACACTGAAGCTTTCTTT. It translates to CAGSQGLNTEAFF.

The chain combines TRBV27 with TRBJ2-6; maybe TRBD2 (6 bases). CDR3 length: 16 residues. Trimming took 5 bases from V and 2 from J, leaving 13 bases between them. Germline V CDR1 and CDR2: MNHEY, SMNVEV (reference sequence). CDR3 DNA sequence: TGTGCCAGCAGTCGTCTGGGGGGTACTGGGGCCAACGTCCTGACTTTC. This encodes CASSRLGGTGANVLTF. Combining the CDR3 with reference TRBV27 and TRBJ2-6 gives the whole variable domain EAQVTQNPRYLITVTGKKLTVTCSQNMNHEYMSWYRQDPGLGLRQIYYSMNVEVTDKGDVPEGYKVSRKEKRNFPLILESPSPNQTSLYFCASSRLGGTGANVLTFGAGSRLTVL.

The chain couples TRBV6-1 to TRBJ1-3, with D possibly matching TRBD1 (5 bases). The CDR3 extends over 14 amino acids. The V gene's germline CDR1 is MNHNS and CDR2 SASEGT. Trimming pared 7 bases from V and 1 base from J, leaving 11 bases between. This CDR3 is CASTPSGSGNTIYF. The DNA for the CDR3 is TGTGCCAGCACCCCTTCAGGGTCTGGAAACACCATATATTTT.

This chain links TRBV6-5 with TRBJ2-5; 7 bases line up with TRBD1. V shed 6 bases and J 1 base; nucleotides not matched to a gene: 5. The CDR3 loop spans 14 amino acids. Germline CDR1 MNHEY, CDR2 SVGAGI. CDR3: CASRGTESQETQYF. The CDR3 nucleotides read TGTGCCAGCAGAGGGACAGAGAGCCAAGAGACCCAGTACTTC.

The V gene is TRBV19, the J gene TRBJ1-5; TRBD1 matches 7 bases. The CDR3 covers 16 residues. The germline gives CDR1 LNHDA, CDR2 SQIVND (reference sequence). V lost 5 bases to trimming and J lost 0 bases; unmatched junction nucleotides: 7. The DNA of the CDR3 is TGTGCCAGTAGTTTAACAGGGGCTTATAGCAATCAGCCCCAGCATTTT. Its translation is CASSLTGAYSNQPQHF.

This clone was seen a few times. The rearrangement links TRBV18 to TRBJ1-5, with D possibly being TRBD1 (5 bases). Trimming removed 0 bases from V and 2 bases from J, with 11 bases in between. The CDR3 has 16 amino acids. CDR1 is KGHSH and CDR2 is LQKENI in the germline V gene. CDR3 residues: CASSPPGGVGNQPQHF. In nucleotides, the CDR3 is TGTGCCAGCTCACCACCGGGAGGGGTGGGCAATCAGCCCCAGCATTTT.

This clone appeared a single time. V is TRBV29-1 and J is TRBJ2-3, with no clear D. CDR1 and CDR2 from the germline V gene are SQVTM and ANQGSEA. The CDR3 is 14 amino acids. With 1 base removed from V and 0 bases from J, the gap between germline ends came to 8 bases. CDR3: CSVEGQWSTDTQYF. The CDR3 bases are TGCAGCGTTGAAGGTCAGTGGAGCACAGATACGCAGTATTTT.

This clone came up a few times. A read error may account for a junction end that differs from germline. This rearrangement joins TRBV7-9 to TRBJ2-2; TRBD2 aligns across 11 bases. CDR1 and CDR2 (germline): SEHNR, FQNEAQ (reference sequence). This CDR3 region has 15 residues. The CDR3 loop is CASTLAGGEDGELFF. The CDR3 DNA is TGTGCCAGCACCTTAGCGGGAGGGGAAGACGGGGAGCTGTTTTTT.

The chain uses TRBV10-3 and TRBJ2-7; D is perhaps TRBD2 (5 bases). The ends were cut back, 2 bases at V and 7 bases at J, with 18 bases in the middle. This CDR3 has 15 residues. Germline assignment: CDR1 ENHRY and CDR2 SYGVKD. The CDR3 spells CAISEPKARGLEQYF. CDR3 DNA sequence: TGTGCCATCAGTGAGCCAAAGGCCAGAGGGTTGGAGCAGTACTTC.

This clone was counted a few times. V and J are TRBV2 and TRBJ2-2; tentative D call: TRBD2 (6 bases). V was clipped by 7 bases and J by 6 bases, with 15 bases between them. CDR1 is SNHLY and CDR2 is FYNNEI in the germline V gene. This CDR3 is 14 amino acids long. CDR3 in DNA: TGTGCCAGCACCGGAGGGAGAGGGGCCGGGGAGCTGTTTTTT. Amino acid sequence: CASTGGRGAGELFF.

CDR3 DNA: TGCGCCAGCAGCTTGAGAGCTAGCGGGGGAGAAGAGACCCAGTACTTC. Amino acids: CASSLRASGGEETQYF. J is TRBJ2-5 and V is TRBV5-1; 10 nucleotides align to TRBD2. Germline V gene data show CDR1 as SGHRS and CDR2 as YFSETQ. There are 16 residues in the CDR3. V gave up 1 base and J gave up 3 bases; unmatched junction bases: 6. Supplemented by reference TRBV5-1 and TRBJ2-5, the full variable domain reads KAGVTQTPRYLIKTRGQQVTLSCSPISGHRSVSWYQQTPGQGLQFLFEYFSETQRNKGNFPGRFSGRQFSNSRSEMNVSTLELGDSALYLCASSLRASGGEETQYFGPGTRLLVL.

The genes are TRBV28 and TRBJ2-7, with TRBD1 matching over 7 bases. From germline, CDR1 is MDHEN and CDR2 SYDVKM. The CDR3 has 15 residues. Germline trimming cut 7 bases from V and 4 bases from J; bases unmatched to any gene: 13. CDR3 DNA: TGTGCCAGCACCCTCTTTTCGGGACAGTTATACGAGCAGTACTTC. Translated, it gives CASTLFSGQLYEQYF.

In the case of this clone: An end of the junction differs from the germline gene, which may be a read error. CDR3 bases: TGTGTCATCAGTGAGCCATACAGGGGGAGAACAGATACGCAGTATTTT. Translating gives CVISEPYRGRTDTQYF. V is TRBV10-3 and J is TRBJ2-3; TRBD1 aligns across 8 bases. CDR1 and CDR2 from the germline V gene are ENHRY and SYGVKD. This CDR3 has 16 amino acids.

The chain has TRBV27 and TRBJ1-4, with a tentative D call TRBD1 (6 bases). Germline V gene data show CDR1 as MNHEY and CDR2 as SMNVEV (reference sequence). Trimming removed 6 bases from V and 5 bases from J, with 13 bases in between. The CDR3 contains 14 residues. The CDR3 spells CASRPGDDNEKLFF. DNA for the CDR3: TGTGCCAGCAGACCAGGGGACGACAATGAAAAACTGTTTTTT. The entire variable domain, with the rest obtained from reference TRBV27 and TRBJ1-4, is as follows: EAQVTQNPRYLITVTGKKLTVTCSQNMNHEYMSWYRQDPGLGLRQIYYSMNVEVTDKGDVPEGYKVSRKEKRNFPLILESPSPNQTSLYFCASRPGDDNEKLFFGSGTQLSVL.

This clone was counted a few times. This chain uses TRBV28 with TRBJ2-7; possible D gene TRBD1, 6 bases. This CDR3 has 13 amino acids. Between the trimmed V and J ends, which lost 3 bases and 4 bases, there was a span of 10 bases. Looked up from germline, CDR1 is MDHEN and CDR2 is SYDVKM. The DNA of the CDR3 is TGTGCCAGCAGTTTTCAGGGGCGGTACGAGCAGTACTTC. It encodes CASSFQGRYEQYF.

This clone has only a few counts. The gene calls are TRBV9 and TRBJ2-7; 8 bases are shared with TRBD2. This CDR3 has 14 residues. Germline loops: CDR1 SGDLS, CDR2 YYNGEE. V was pared by 4 bases and J by 1 base, with 4 bases of the junction left unmatched. CDR3 in DNA: TGTGCCAGCAGCTACCGGGGGGGTTCCTACGAGCAGTACTTC. It translates to CASSYRGGSYEQYF. The full variable domain, its missing parts supplied by reference TRBV9 and TRBJ2-7, is DSGVTQTPKHLITATGQRVTLRCSPRSGDLSVYWYQQSLDQGLQFLIQYYNGEERAKGNILERFSAQQFPDLHSELNLSSLELGDSALYFCASSYRGGSYEQYFGPGTRLTVT.

The chain couples TRBV27 to TRBJ2-7; D is possibly TRBD2 (5 bases). Germline CDR1 MNHEY, CDR2 SMNVEV (reference sequence). CDR3 length: 11 residues. The V gene lost 8 bases and the J gene lost 5 bases, with 10 bases spanning the gap. In nucleotides, the CDR3 is TGTGCCAGCGGCGGGTGGAACGAGCAGTACTTC. Translation: CASGGWNEQYF.

This chain links TRBV7-6 with TRBJ2-1; 9 nucleotides agree with TRBD2. Germline CDR1 reads SGHVS; CDR2 reads FNYEAQ. This CDR3 spans 15 amino acids. Trimming cost V 4 bases and J 11 bases; bases outside gene matches: 12. The CDR3 sequence is CASSSAGGILDQQFF. The CDR3 coding sequence is TGTGCCAGCAGCTCAGCGGGAGGCATACTAGATCAGCAGTTCTTC.

This clone has more than one count but fewer than ten. V and J are TRBV30 and TRBJ2-7; tentative D call: TRBD2 (6 bases). V lost 3 bases and J 0 bases, leaving 12 bases between the germline ends. There are 14 residues in the CDR3. Germline CDR1 and CDR2: GTSNPN and SVGIG (reference sequence). This CDR3 is CAWRSSSVSYEQYF. As DNA, the CDR3 is TGTGCCTGGAGGTCGTCTAGCGTCTCCTACGAGCAGTACTTC.